This record looks at one TCR beta chain sequence and its context. Its binding antigen is unknown. No clone much larger than this one lies a single base away; base qualities are absent. The record originates from a study of technical replicates of blood from a handful of donors (dated 2017 in TCRdb). Preparation of the library involved the immunoSEQ multiplex PCR assay. What TCRdb holds here is the immuneACCESS table cut down to in-frame rearrangements. Part of the clones is not present; checked against another copy, under half of the missing clones reflect an unresolved V gene, and the others are unexplained. The sample includes more than 75,000 clones, with about 95% observed a single time. Together, the top ten hold roughly 0.38% of the sample. V ends up 3 bases short and J 3 bases short, with an unmatched junction base count of 1. The CDR3 numbers 15 residues from cysteine through phenylalanine. Solely the CDR3 DNA is kept, with 45 bases framed from the first base. CDR1 and CDR2 (LNHDA, SQIVND) derive from the germline V gene (reference sequence).

Sequenced sample: T cells isolated from PBMCs. This sequence was found in a human donor in good health. The chain is assembled from TRBV19 and TRBJ2-1; 11 middle bases align to TRBD2. The CDR3 is CASSIGTSGYNEQFF. The nucleotides are TGTGCCAGTAGTATCGGGACTAGCGGCTACAATGAGCAGTTCTTC. With the portions outside the CDR3 filled from the reference TRBV19 and TRBJ2-1 genes, the complete variable region becomes DGGITQSPKYLFRKEGQNVTLSCEQNLNHDAMYWYRQDPGQGLRLIYYSQIVNDFQKGDIAEGYSVSREKKESFPLTVTSAQKNPTAFYLCASSIGTSGYNEQFFGPGTRLTVL.